Listed below are T cell receptor beta chains from one sample, sequenced in a study of blood T cell repertoires in COVID-19. The data were produced by immunoSEQ multiplex PCR, yet TCRdb's version contains in-frame clones alone and is incomplete. The sample lists roughly 99,000 clones; 80% to 90% were seen once. Input material: peripheral blood. These receptors came from a man between 50 and 59 years old with COVID-19, enrolled during active disease. CDR3s include the opening cysteine and the closing phenylalanine or tryptophan. The D gene is left open where the match is weak. Rows give clone size only sometimes, using once, few, many, or a class for an expanded clone.

clone size,D gene,J gene,V gene,CDR3 protein,CDR3 DNA
-,-,TRBJ1-2,TRBV30,CAWTGVYGYTF,TGTGCCTGGACAGGGGTCTATGGCTACACCTTC
-,TRBD1,TRBJ2-4,TRBV7-8,CASSFTTGGAKNIQYF,TGTGCCAGCAGCTTTACTACAGGGGGAGCCAAAAACATTCAGTACTTC
-,-,TRBJ1-2,TRBV11-2,CASSLDPRSGYGYTF,TGTGCCAGCAGCTTAGATCCGCGGTCAGGGTATGGCTACACCTTC
-,TRBD2,TRBJ2-5,TRBV10-2,CASSGALTSAETQYF,TGCGCCAGCAGCGGCGCCCTGACTAGCGCGGAGACCCAGTACTTC
-,TRBD1,TRBJ1-1,TRBV18,CASSNRGEAFF,TGTGCCAGCTCCAACAGGGGTGAAGCTTTCTTT
once,-,TRBJ1-5,TRBV20-1,CSASSVSTGQPQHF,TGCAGTGCTAGTAGTGTCTCAACAGGTCAGCCCCAGCATTTT
-,TRBD1,TRBJ1-1,TRBV5-1,CASRLGTQGPYTEAFF,TGCGCCAGCAGACTTGGGACACAGGGGCCGTACACTGAAGCTTTCTTT
-,-,TRBJ1-6,TRBV10-3,CAISDRARAYNSPLHF,TGTGCCATCAGTGATCGAGCCCGGGCCTATAATTCACCCCTCCACTTT
once,TRBD1,TRBJ2-1,TRBV28,CASRGQALAYNEQFF,TGTGCCAGCAGGGGACAGGCCCTGGCCTACAATGAGCAGTTCTTC
-,TRBD1,TRBJ1-1,TRBV27,CASSPGQSLNTEAFF,TGTGCCAGCAGTCCGGGACAGTCTTTGAACACTGAAGCTTTCTTT
-,TRBD1,TRBJ2-7,TRBV6-5,CASSYPGTARQYF,TGTGCCAGCAGTTACCCTGGGACAGCTAGACAGTACTTC
-,TRBD2,TRBJ2-1,TRBV7-9,CASSSSPGTSMGEQFF,TGTGCCAGCAGCTCCTCTCCCGGGACTAGTATGGGTGAGCAGTTCTTC
-,-,TRBJ1-3,TRBV28,CASSLRDIGSGNTIYF,TGTGCCAGCAGTTTAAGGGACATAGGCTCTGGAAACACCATATATTTT
-,TRBD1,TRBJ1-2,TRBV5-1,CASSTGTGDYGYTF,TGCGCCAGCAGTACCGGGACAGGGGATTATGGCTACACCTTC
-,-,TRBJ1-1,TRBV3-1/TRBV3-2,CASSKSGITEAFF,TGTGCCAGCAGCAAATCAGGGATAACTGAAGCTTTCTTT
-,-,TRBJ1-4,TRBV28,CASSLRESTNEKLFF,TGTGCCAGCAGTTTAAGGGAGTCAACTAATGAAAAACTGTTTTTT
few,TRBD1,TRBJ1-1,TRBV19,CASSQIQGENTEAFF,TGTGCCAGTAGCCAGATTCAGGGGGAGAACACTGAAGCTTTCTTT
-,-,TRBJ1-6,TRBV19,CASSTLNRGSPLHF,TGTGCCAGTAGTACCTTGAATAGGGGTTCACCCCTCCACTTT
-,TRBD2,TRBJ2-4,TRBV7-2,CASSPAYGGGTKNIQYF,TGTGCCAGCAGCCCCGCCTATGGCGGGGGAACCAAAAACATTCAGTACTTC
-,TRBD1,TRBJ1-3,TRBV6-1,CASSGQGVTSGNTIYF,TGTGCCAGCAGTGGTCAGGGGGTTACCTCTGGAAACACCATATATTTT
-,TRBD1,TRBJ1-1,TRBV5-4,CASSLGQGNFMNTEAFF,TGTGCCAGCAGCCTGGGACAGGGGAATTTCATGAACACTGAAGCTTTCTTT
-,-,TRBJ2-3,TRBV7-9,CASSLPPQGMAQYF,TGTGCCAGCAGCCTCCCACCACAGGGAATGGCGCAGTATTTT
-,TRBD1,TRBJ1-6,TRBV3-1/TRBV3-2,CASSPTGTYNSPLHF,TGTGCCAGCAGCCCGACAGGGACCTATAATTCACCCCTCCACTTT
-,-,TRBJ1-2,TRBV7-9,CASTNIQLRGPNYGYTF,TGTGCCAGCACCAACATTCAATTGCGGGGGCCTAACTATGGCTACACCTTC
-,TRBD1,TRBJ1-2,TRBV9,CASSSGQATNYGYTF,TGTGCCAGCAGTTCGGGACAGGCGACAAACTATGGCTACACCTTC